There are many counts of the clone carrying this T cell receptor beta chain. Its matching antigen is unknown. These data come from a study of tumor-infiltrating lymphocytes in primary liver carcinoma. Study-wide background: Among the tumors, stages were T1-T3 N0M0 and sizes roughly 4.2 to 10 cm. Study conclusions and caveats: Overlap in tumor-adjacent and tumor-blood pairs fell below that of tumor region pairs.

Trimming left V 0 bases short and J 0 bases short, with 6 bases between. The CDR3 is 15 amino acids. The germline gives CDR1 MNHNS, CDR2 SASEGT. Researchers generated TCR beta cDNA from 500 ng of total RNA, relying on a constant-region primer. Slightly modified ARM-PCR with three nested multiplex PCR rounds yielded TCR beta libraries. Investigators reported that the first two PCR rounds, at around 11 cycles each, used TRBV1-TRBV30 forward primers with a C-beta reverse primer. TCRdb reprocessed the multiplex PCR reads via MiXCR and lists one record per CDR3 protein. The sample lists a few hundred thousand distinct CDR3 sequences, almost 60% occurring once. Alongside blood RNA obtained from unsorted whole blood, germline DNA was also extracted.

The material sequenced was peripheral blood. V is TRBV6-1 and J is TRBJ1-3, with unresolved D. The TCR originated in a young woman with primary liver carcinoma and hepatitis B virus infection. The CDR3 sequence: CASSEAPSSGNTIYF. The DNA of the CDR3 is TGTGCCAGCAGTGAAGCACCTAGCTCTGGAAACACCATATATTTT.